The 29 T cell receptor beta chains below were found in one sample sequenced in a study of shared clonotypes between healthy human individuals. Some clones are missing from TCRdb's copy, which holds only in-frame ones; the method was immunoSEQ multiplex PCR. The sample carries some 2,000,000 clones, 85% to 95% recorded once. Naive-designated CD8 cells lacked CD45RO, were positively enriched for CCR7, and omitted terminally differentiated effector memory CD45RA+ cells. Specimen: naive CD8+ T cells sorted from blood. These receptors were collected from a man between 18 and 29 years old in good health.

This clone came up once. The rearrangement uses TRBV6-6 and TRBJ2-7; the D gene could be TRBD1 or TRBD2 (5 bases each). CDR1 MNHNY and CDR2 SVGAGI come from the germline V gene (reference sequence). The CDR3 extends over 13 amino acids. The V and J ends lost 5 bases and 0 bases respectively, with 8 bases between them. The CDR3 protein is CASSPGASYEQYF. DNA of the CDR3: TGTGCCAGCAGTCCCGGGGCCTCCTACGAGCAGTACTTC.

The sample holds a few counts of this clone. This chain uses TRBV5-1 with TRBJ1-6, with TRBD1 matching 7 bases. Per the germline V gene, CDR1 is SGHRS and CDR2 is YFSETQ. V dropped 0 bases and J dropped 0; count of bases not matched to a gene: 6. The CDR3 has 18 residues. The CDR3 is CASSLAEGASSYNSPLHF. DNA of the CDR3: TGCGCCAGCAGCTTGGCCGAGGGGGCAAGCTCCTATAATTCACCCCTCCACTTT.

The rearrangement uses TRBV6-5 and TRBJ1-1, with no clear D. The CDR3 spans 12 residues. V was pared by 2 bases and J by 8 bases, with 9 bases between. CDR1 is MNHEY and CDR2 is SVGAGI in the germline V gene. The CDR3 nucleotides are TGTGCCAGCAGTTACCCCGGGATCGAAGCTTTCTTT. Its translation: CASSYPGIEAFF.

The rearrangement joins TRBV5-1 to TRBJ1-2; 7 bases align to TRBD1. Germline V CDR1 and CDR2: SGHRS, YFSETQ. The CDR3 is made up of 13 amino acids. V was clipped by 4 bases and J by 2 bases; unmatched bases: 2. In DNA, the CDR3 is TGCGCCAGCAGCGAGACAGGGAACTATGGCTACACCTTC. This sequence encodes CASSETGNYGYTF. Looking up the rest from reference TRBV5-1 and TRBJ1-2 gives the full variable domain: KAGVTQTPRYLIKTRGQQVTLSCSPISGHRSVSWYQQTPGQGLQFLFEYFSETQRNKGNFPGRFSGRQFSNSRSEMNVSTLELGDSALYLCASSETGNYGYTFGSGTRLTVV.

This chain connects TRBV5-1 to TRBJ2-7; D possibly corresponds to TRBD1 (6 bases). CDR1 and CDR2 from the germline V gene are SGHRS and YFSETQ. The CDR3 runs to 13 residues. V lost 5 bases and J lost 3, with 12 bases in between. The CDR3 bases are TGCGCCAGCAGAGCTGGACAGATCTACGAGCAGTACTTC. This codes for CASRAGQIYEQYF.

The rearrangement links TRBV10-2 to TRBJ2-4, with TRBD2 identical over 14 bases. The CDR3 sequence is 15 residues long. Germline values: CDR1 WSHSY, CDR2 SAAADI. Trimming took 6 bases from V and 8 from J; bases not matched to a gene: 6. DNA for the CDR3: TGCGCCAGCAGGGGGACTAGCGGGAGTGGGGACATTCAGTACTTC. This encodes CASRGTSGSGDIQYF.

In its sample, this clone was seen once. The rearrangement links TRBV6-5 to TRBJ2-1; TRBD1 is a possible D gene (5 bases). CDR3 size: 11 residues. The germline CDR1 and CDR2 sequences are MNHEY and SVGAGI. Trimming left V 5 bases short and J 10 bases short, with 9 bases between. The CDR3 nucleotides are TGTGCCAGCAGTACTACAGGAGAGCAGTTCTTC. Encoded protein: CASSTTGEQFF.

The chain has TRBV2 and TRBJ2-1; D remains unclear. The CDR3 contains 11 residues. From germline, CDR1 is SNHLY and CDR2 FYNNEI. Trimming left V 7 bases short and J 10 bases short, with 11 bases between. The chain's CDR3 is CASIRASEQFF. The CDR3 bases are TGTGCCAGCATTAGAGCGAGCGAGCAGTTCTTC. The full variable domain, with the rest looked up from reference TRBV2 and TRBJ2-1, is EPEVTQTPSHQVTQMGQEVILRCVPISNHLYFYWYRQILGQKVEFLVSFYNNEISEKSEIFDDQFSVERPDGSNFTLKIRSTKLEDSAMYFCASIRASEQFFGPGTRLTVL.

The chain employs TRBV7-9 and TRBJ1-2; no clear D gene. V dropped 9 bases and J dropped 11 bases, with 31 bases sitting between them. Germline CDR1 SEHNR, CDR2 FQNEAQ (reference sequence). This CDR3 has 16 residues. The DNA of the CDR3 is TGTGCCAGTTCGGCGGCCCTTCCCGCTCCCTTATTGGGGTACACCTTC. Protein: CASSAALPAPLLGYTF.

Comment on this clone: Mismatch with germline at one junction end may stem from a read error. The CDR3 nucleotides are TGTGCCAGCTCACCACAGGGCACAGGTACGCAGTATTTT. Its protein product is CASSPQGTGTQYF. The chain couples TRBV18 to TRBJ2-3; a weak D match, TRBD1 (5 bases). Germline CDR1 reads KGHSH; CDR2 reads LQKENI. The CDR3 is made up of 13 amino acids. Variable domain in full (rest from reference TRBV18 and TRBJ2-3): NAGVMQNPRHLVRRRGQEARLRCSPMKGHSHVYWYRQLPEEGLKFMVYLQKENIIDESGMPKERFSAEFPKEGPSILRIQQVVRGDSAAYFCASSPQGTGTQYFGPGTRLTVL.

About this clone: The sample holds other DNA sequences that translate to the same CDR3. The chain joins TRBV27 to TRBJ1-1; D not certain. The germline V gene encodes CDR1 MNHEY and CDR2 SMNVEV (reference sequence). The CDR3 contains 13 residues. Deletions cut 3 bases from V and 1 base from J, with 6 bases between. The DNA of the CDR3 is TGTGCCAGCAGTTTCGAGAAGAACACTGAAGCTTTCTTT. Protein sequence: CASSFEKNTEAFF.

V and J are TRBV10-3 and TRBJ1-2; D gene uncertain. With 2 bases removed from V and 6 bases from J, the gap between germline ends came to 16 bases. The germline V gene encodes CDR1 ENHRY and CDR2 SYGVKD. This CDR3 comprises 15 residues. CDR3 sequence: CAISETLGDLDGYTF. The CDR3 DNA sequence: TGTGCCATCAGTGAGACCCTTGGGGATTTGGATGGCTACACCTTC.

DNA of the CDR3: TGTGCCAGCAGCCTGAAGACAGACTACGAGCAGTACTTC. Its translation: CASSLKTDYEQYF. This rearrangement joins TRBV5-6 to TRBJ2-7; D is possibly TRBD1 (5 bases). Germline loops: CDR1 SGHDT, CDR2 YYEEEE. This CDR3 is built from 13 residues. V was clipped by 4 bases and J by 3 bases, with 11 bases between them.

Here the CDR3 DNA reads TGTGCCAGCAGTCCCGGGAACACTGAAGCTTTCTTT. This translates into CASSPGNTEAFF. This chain joins TRBV6-6 and TRBJ1-1; no reliable D call. CDR1 MNHNY and CDR2 SVGAGI come from the germline V gene (reference sequence). The CDR3 contains 12 residues. V dropped 5 bases and J dropped 1 base, with 5 bases sitting between them.

The V call is TRBV7-8, the J call TRBJ2-7, with a tentative D call TRBD1 (5 bases). The V gene's germline CDR1 is SGHVS and CDR2 FQNEAQ. CDR3 size: 15 residues. Trimming removed 0 bases from V and 2 bases from J, with 11 bases in between. The CDR3 DNA reads TGTGCCAGCAGCTTAGCTTGGCAGGGCCCCTACGAGCAGTACTTC. Protein product: CASSLAWQGPYEQYF.

The gene calls are TRBV30 and TRBJ2-1; 15 bases map to TRBD2. J was trimmed by 6 bases and V by 2 bases; bases with no gene match: 5. This CDR3 has 16 residues. CDR1 is GTSNPN and CDR2 is SVGIG in the germline V gene (reference sequence). The DNA of the CDR3 is TGTGCCTGGAGTCCACAGGGACTAGCGGGAGGCAATGAGCAGTTCTTC. Translation gives CAWSPQGLAGGNEQFF.

The rearrangement links TRBV5-5 to TRBJ1-2; D gene unclear. V was cut by 0 bases and J by 1 base, with 7 bases left in between. Germline V gives CDR1 SGHKS, CDR2 YYEKEE (reference sequence). The CDR3 runs to 14 residues. CDR3 loop: CASSLADGNYGYTF. The CDR3 region has the DNA TGTGCCAGCAGCTTGGCCGACGGTAACTATGGCTACACCTTC.

This clone has a single count. The chain joins TRBV4-1 to TRBJ2-1; D is possibly TRBD2 (6 bases). The germline CDR1 and CDR2 sequences are MGHRA and YSYEKL. V was pared by 0 bases and J by 3 bases, with 9 bases between. This CDR3 has 15 residues. The CDR3 protein is CASSQEVAVYNEQFF. The CDR3 DNA reads as TGCGCCAGCAGCCAAGAAGTAGCGGTCTACAATGAGCAGTTCTTC.

The rearrangement uses TRBV2 and TRBJ1-6; 10 nucleotides agree with TRBD1. The CDR3 is 14 residues long. V shed 5 bases, J shed 9 bases, and the junction held 4 bases outside the gene matches. Germline-derived CDR1 and CDR2 are SNHLY and FYNNEI. The CDR3 spells CASSLTGGSSPLHF. The CDR3 DNA is TGTGCCAGCAGTTTGACAGGGGGCAGTTCACCCCTCCACTTT.

This clone was observed a single time. The chain couples TRBV5-1 to TRBJ1-2, with 7 bases matching TRBD1. The junction had 11 bases not matched to a gene; V was cut back by 0 bases and J by 6 bases. CDR1 is SGHRS, CDR2 YFSETQ, per germline. The CDR3 spans 16 residues. The CDR3 nucleotides are TGCGCCAGCAGCTTGGGACAGGGAACTCTTAGGCATGGCTACACCTTC. Translated: CASSLGQGTLRHGYTF.

The chain combines TRBV7-9 with TRBJ2-1; weak D call: TRBD2 (6 bases). The V and J ends lost 5 bases and 5 bases respectively, with 13 bases between them. Germline V gene lookup returns CDR1 SEHNR and CDR2 FQNEAQ (reference sequence). The CDR3 is 14 amino acids. The CDR3 bases are TGTGCCAGCAGCCCGCTCTGGGGGGACAATGAGCAGTTCTTC. It translates to CASSPLWGDNEQFF.

This clone was recorded only once. The chain employs TRBV10-3 and TRBJ1-2, with D possibly TRBD1 on 5 matching bases. Looked up from germline, CDR1 is ENHRY and CDR2 is SYGVKD. The length of the CDR3 is 13 residues. V gave up 10 bases and J gave up 8 bases, with 20 bases separating them. The CDR3: CATLDSGIRGYTF. The CDR3 DNA is TGTGCCACCCTAGACAGTGGGATCCGGGGCTACACCTTC.

The rearrangement links TRBV7-9 to TRBJ1-2; maybe TRBD1 (5 bases). The germline CDR1 and CDR2 sequences are SEHNR and FQNEAQ (reference sequence). V dropped 1 base and J dropped 3 bases, with 12 bases sitting between them. CDR3 size: 15 residues. The CDR3 sequence is CASSLGGALDYGYTF. Written as DNA, the CDR3 is TGTGCCAGCAGCTTAGGCGGGGCCTTAGACTATGGCTACACCTTC.

This chain joins TRBV7-6 and TRBJ1-5, with D possibly TRBD1 on 6 matching bases. The CDR3 totals 13 residues. From germline, CDR1 is SGHVS and CDR2 FNYEAQ. Trimming removed 1 base from V and 7 bases from J, with 8 bases in between. DNA for the CDR3: TGTGCCAGCAGCTTAGAGGGGGGACAGCCCCAGCATTTT. Amino acids: CASSLEGGQPQHF.

The CDR3 DNA is TGCAGCGTTGAGGCACCGGCAGCCTATGGCTACACCTTC. Translated: CSVEAPAAYGYTF. The chain recombines TRBV29-1 with TRBJ1-2; no clear D gene. V was cut by 3 bases and J by 4 bases, with 12 bases left in between. Germline CDR1 reads SQVTM; CDR2 reads ANQGSEA. This CDR3 is 13 amino acids long.

The rearrangement uses TRBV29-1 and TRBJ1-1; no definite D call. CDR1 SQVTM and CDR2 ANQGSEA come from the germline V gene. CDR3 length: 13 amino acids. Trimming cost V 1 base and J 7 bases, with 13 bases left between them. The CDR3 coding sequence is TGCAGCGTTGAAGTCGGAGGGCGGGTTGAAGCTTTCTTT. It encodes CSVEVGGRVEAFF.

Worth noting for this clone: Additional DNA sequences in this sample encode the identical CDR3. The chain is built from TRBV6-1 and TRBJ2-3; 7 nucleotides align to TRBD2. Germline values: CDR1 MNHNS, CDR2 SASEGT. The ends lost 2 bases at V and 0 bases at J; junction bases unmatched: 2. The CDR3 runs to 15 residues. The CDR3 nucleotides read TGTGCCAGCAGTGAACGGCGGGGGAGCACAGATACGCAGTATTTT. It is translated as CASSERRGSTDTQYF.

The CDR3 loop is CASRQAGGTDTQYF. As DNA, the CDR3 is TGTGCCAGCAGGCAAGCGGGGGGCACAGATACGCAGTATTTT. V is TRBV2 and J is TRBJ2-3; 8 bases match TRBD2. V lost 6 bases to trimming and J lost 1 base; unmatched junction nucleotides: 3. Germline V lookup: CDR1 SNHLY, CDR2 FYNNEI. CDR3 length: 14 residues.

This clone was detected a few times. V is TRBV25-1 and J is TRBJ2-7, with 8 bases fitting TRBD1. The CDR3 is made up of 12 amino acids. The ends lost 4 bases at V and 7 bases at J; junction bases unmatched: 3. Germline V CDR1 and CDR2: MGHDK, SYGVNS. The CDR3 sequence is CASSAGTGEQYF. DNA of the CDR3: TGTGCCAGCAGTGCCGGGACAGGAGAGCAGTACTTC.